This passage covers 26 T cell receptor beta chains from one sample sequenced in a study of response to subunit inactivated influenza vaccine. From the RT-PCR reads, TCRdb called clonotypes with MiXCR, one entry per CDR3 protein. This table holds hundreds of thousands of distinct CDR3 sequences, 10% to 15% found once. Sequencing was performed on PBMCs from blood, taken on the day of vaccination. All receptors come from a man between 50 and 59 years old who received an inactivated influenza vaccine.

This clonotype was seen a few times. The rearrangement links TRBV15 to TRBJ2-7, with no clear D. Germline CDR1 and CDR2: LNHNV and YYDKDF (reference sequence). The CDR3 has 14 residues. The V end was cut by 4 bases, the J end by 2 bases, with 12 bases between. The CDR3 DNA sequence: TGTGCCACCAGCATAGAAAAGGGCCCCTACGAGCAGTACTTC. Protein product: CATSIEKGPYEQYF.

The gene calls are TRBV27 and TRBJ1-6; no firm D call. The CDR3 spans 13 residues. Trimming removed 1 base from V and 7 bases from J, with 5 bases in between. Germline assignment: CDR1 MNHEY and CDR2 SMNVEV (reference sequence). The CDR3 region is CASSLFGNSPLHF. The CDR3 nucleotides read TGTGCCAGCAGTTTATTCGGAAATTCACCCCTCCACTTT.

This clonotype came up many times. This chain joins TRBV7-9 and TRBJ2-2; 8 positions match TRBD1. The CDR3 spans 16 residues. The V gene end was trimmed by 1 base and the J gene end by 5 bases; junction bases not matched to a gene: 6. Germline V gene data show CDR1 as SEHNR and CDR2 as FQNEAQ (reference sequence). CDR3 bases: TGTGCCAGCAGCTTAGGAGGGACAGGTGGTACCGGGGAGCTGTTTTTT. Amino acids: CASSLGGTGGTGELFF.

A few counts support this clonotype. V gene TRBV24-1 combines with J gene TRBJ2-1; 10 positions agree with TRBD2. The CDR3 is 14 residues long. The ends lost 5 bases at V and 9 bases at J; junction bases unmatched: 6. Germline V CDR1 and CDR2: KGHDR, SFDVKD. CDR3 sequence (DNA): TGTGCCACCAGTGTCCCCGGGACTAGCGTTGAGCAGTTCTTC. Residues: CATSVPGTSVEQFF.

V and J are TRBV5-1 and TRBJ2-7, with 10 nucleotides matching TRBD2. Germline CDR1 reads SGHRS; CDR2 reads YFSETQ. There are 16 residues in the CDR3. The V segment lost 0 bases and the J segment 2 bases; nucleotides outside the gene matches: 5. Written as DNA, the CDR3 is TGCGCCAGCAGCTTGGAACCTAGCGGGGGACCCTACGAGCAGTACTTC. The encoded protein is CASSLEPSGGPYEQYF.

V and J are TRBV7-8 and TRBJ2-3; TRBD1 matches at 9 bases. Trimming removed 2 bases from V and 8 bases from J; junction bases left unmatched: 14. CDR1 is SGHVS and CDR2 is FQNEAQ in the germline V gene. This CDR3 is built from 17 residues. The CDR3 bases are TGTGCCAGCAGCTTAACCGGACAGGGGCGAAGGTGGGGTACGCAGTATTTT. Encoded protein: CASSLTGQGRRWGTQYF.

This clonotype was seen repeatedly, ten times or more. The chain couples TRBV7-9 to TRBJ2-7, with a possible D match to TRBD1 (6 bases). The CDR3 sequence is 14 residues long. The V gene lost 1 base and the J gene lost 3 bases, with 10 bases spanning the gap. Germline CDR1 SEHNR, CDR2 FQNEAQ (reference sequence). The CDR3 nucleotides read TGTGCCAGCAGCTTAGGGACAGAATTCTACGAGCAGTACTTC. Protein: CASSLGTEFYEQYF. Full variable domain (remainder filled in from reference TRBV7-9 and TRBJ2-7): DTGVSQNPRHKITKRGQNVTFRCDPISEHNRLYWYRQTLGQGPEFLTYFQNEAQLEKSRLLSDRFSAERPKGSFSTLEIQRTEQGDSAMYLCASSLGTEFYEQYFGPGTRLTVT.

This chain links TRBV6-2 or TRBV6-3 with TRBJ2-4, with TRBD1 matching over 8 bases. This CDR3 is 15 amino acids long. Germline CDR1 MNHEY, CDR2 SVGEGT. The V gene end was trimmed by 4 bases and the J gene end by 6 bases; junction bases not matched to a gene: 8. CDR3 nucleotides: TGTGCCAGCAGTTCTGGTCAGGGGGCACCAAACATTCAGTACTTC. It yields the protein CASSSGQGAPNIQYF.

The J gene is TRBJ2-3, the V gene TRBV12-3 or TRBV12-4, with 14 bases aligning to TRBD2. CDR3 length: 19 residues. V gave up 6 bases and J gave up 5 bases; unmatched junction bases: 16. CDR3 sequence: CASSSEGLAGVDVLDTQYF. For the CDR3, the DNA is TGTGCCAGCAGCTCTGAGGGACTAGCGGGGGTTGACGTACTAGATACGCAGTATTTT.

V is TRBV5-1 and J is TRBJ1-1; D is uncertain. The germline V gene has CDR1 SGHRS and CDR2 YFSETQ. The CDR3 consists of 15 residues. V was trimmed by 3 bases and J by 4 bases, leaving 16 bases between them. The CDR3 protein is CASSSTGSPLTEAFF. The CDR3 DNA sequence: TGCGCCAGCAGCTCAACCGGTTCGCCACTCACTGAAGCTTTCTTT.

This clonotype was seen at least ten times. CDR3 loop: CASSPPLGSYNEQFF. Written as DNA, the CDR3 is TGTGCCAGCAGTCCCCCTTTAGGCTCCTACAATGAGCAGTTCTTC. This sequence joins TRBV28 and TRBJ2-1, with no clear D. V was cut by 5 bases and J by 0 bases, with 11 bases left in between. Germline lookup yields CDR1 MDHEN and CDR2 SYDVKM. This CDR3 contains 15 residues.

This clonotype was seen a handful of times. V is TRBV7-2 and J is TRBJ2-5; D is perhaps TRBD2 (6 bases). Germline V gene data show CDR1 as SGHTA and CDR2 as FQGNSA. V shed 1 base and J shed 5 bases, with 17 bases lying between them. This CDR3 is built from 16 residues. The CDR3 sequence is CASSLVGTPIMETQYF. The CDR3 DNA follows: TGTGCCAGCAGCTTAGTCGGGACTCCTATTATGGAGACCCAGTACTTC.

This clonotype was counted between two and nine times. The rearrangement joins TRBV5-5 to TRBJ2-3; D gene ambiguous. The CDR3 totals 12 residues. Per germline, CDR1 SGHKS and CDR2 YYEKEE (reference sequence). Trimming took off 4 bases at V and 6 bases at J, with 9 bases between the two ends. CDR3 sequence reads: CASSPNEDTQYF. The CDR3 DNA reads TGTGCCAGCAGCCCGAACGAGGATACGCAGTATTTT.

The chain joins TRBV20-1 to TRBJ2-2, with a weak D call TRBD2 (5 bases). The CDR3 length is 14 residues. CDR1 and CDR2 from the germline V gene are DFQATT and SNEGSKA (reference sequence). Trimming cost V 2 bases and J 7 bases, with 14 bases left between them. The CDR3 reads CSARRLGDVGELFF. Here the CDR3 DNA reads TGCAGTGCTAGACGTCTCGGGGATGTCGGGGAGCTGTTTTTT.

The CDR3 bases are TGTGCCAGCCGGGGCCGGCTAGCGGGCCCCACAGATACGCAGTATTTT. Encoded protein: CASRGRLAGPTDTQYF. The chain is built from TRBV6-1 and TRBJ2-3, with 8 nucleotides matching TRBD2. Germline trimming cut 8 bases from V and 2 bases from J; bases unmatched to any gene: 12. The germline V gene has CDR1 MNHNS and CDR2 SASEGT. The CDR3 sequence is 16 residues long.

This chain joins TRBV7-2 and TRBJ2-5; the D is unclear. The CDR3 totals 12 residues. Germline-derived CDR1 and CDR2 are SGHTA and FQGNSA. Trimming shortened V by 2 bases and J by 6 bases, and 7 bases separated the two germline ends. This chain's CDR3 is CASSLIVQTQYF. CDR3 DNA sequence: TGTGCCAGCAGCTTAATCGTACAGACCCAGTACTTC. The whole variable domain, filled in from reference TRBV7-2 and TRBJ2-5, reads GAGVSQSPSNKVTEKGKDVELRCDPISGHTALYWYRQSLGQGLEFLIYFQGNSAPDKSGLPSDRFSAERTGGSVSTLTIQRTQQEDSAVYLCASSLIVQTQYFGPGTRLLVL.

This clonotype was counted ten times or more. The CDR3 reads CASSQELHNYGYTF. The CDR3 region has the DNA TGCGCCAGCAGCCAAGAATTACATAACTATGGCTACACCTTC. The J gene is TRBJ1-2, the V gene TRBV4-1; no reliable D call. There are 14 residues in the CDR3. CDR1 is MGHRA, CDR2 YSYEKL, per germline. The V and J ends lost 0 bases and 1 base respectively, with 6 bases between them.

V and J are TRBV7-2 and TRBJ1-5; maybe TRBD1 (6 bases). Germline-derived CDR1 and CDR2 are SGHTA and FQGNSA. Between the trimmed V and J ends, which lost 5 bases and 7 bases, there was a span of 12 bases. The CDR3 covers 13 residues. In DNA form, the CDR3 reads TGTGCCAGCAGCCCATACAGGGACCAGCCCCAGCATTTT. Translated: CASSPYRDQPQHF.

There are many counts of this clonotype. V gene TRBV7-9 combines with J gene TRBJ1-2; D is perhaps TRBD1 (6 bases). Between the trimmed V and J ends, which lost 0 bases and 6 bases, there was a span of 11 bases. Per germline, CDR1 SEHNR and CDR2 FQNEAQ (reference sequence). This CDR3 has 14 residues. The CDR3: CASSLAGPGDGYTF. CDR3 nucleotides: TGTGCCAGCAGCTTAGCTGGCCCAGGGGATGGCTACACCTTC.

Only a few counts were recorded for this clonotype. The CDR3 spells CATSRDGYGYTF. In DNA form, the CDR3 reads TGTGCCACCAGCAGAGATGGATATGGCTACACCTTC. This chain links TRBV15 with TRBJ1-2; D is unclear. Germline CDR1 and CDR2: LNHNV and YYDKDF (reference sequence). The CDR3 runs 12 residues. With 0 bases removed from V and 5 bases from J, the gap between germline ends came to 4 bases.

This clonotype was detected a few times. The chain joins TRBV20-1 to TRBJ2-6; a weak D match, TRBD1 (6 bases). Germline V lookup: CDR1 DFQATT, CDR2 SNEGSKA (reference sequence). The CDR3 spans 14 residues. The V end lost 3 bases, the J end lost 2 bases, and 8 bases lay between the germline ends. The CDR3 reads CSASEGAGANVLTF. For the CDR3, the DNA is TGCAGTGCTAGTGAGGGGGCTGGGGCCAACGTCCTGACTTTC.

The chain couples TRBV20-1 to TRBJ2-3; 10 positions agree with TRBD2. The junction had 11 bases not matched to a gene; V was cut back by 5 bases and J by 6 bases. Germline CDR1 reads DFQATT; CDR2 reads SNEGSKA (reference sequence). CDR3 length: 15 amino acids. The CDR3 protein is CSAPPGVAGGDTQYF. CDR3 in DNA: TGCAGTGCTCCTCCTGGGGTAGCGGGAGGTGATACGCAGTATTTT.

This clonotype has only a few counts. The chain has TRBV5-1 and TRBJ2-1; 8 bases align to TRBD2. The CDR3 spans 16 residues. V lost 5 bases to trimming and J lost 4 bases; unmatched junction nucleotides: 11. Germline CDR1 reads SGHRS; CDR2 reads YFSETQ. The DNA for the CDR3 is TGCGCCAGCAGTCCCAGGACTAGCACTAAATACAATGAGCAGTTCTTC. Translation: CASSPRTSTKYNEQFF. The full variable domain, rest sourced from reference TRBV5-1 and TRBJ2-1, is KAGVTQTPRYLIKTRGQQVTLSCSPISGHRSVSWYQQTPGQGLQFLFEYFSETQRNKGNFPGRFSGRQFSNSRSEMNVSTLELGDSALYLCASSPRTSTKYNEQFFGPGTRLTVL.

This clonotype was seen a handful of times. The CDR3: CAWSRASANNEQFF. In nucleotides, the CDR3 is TGTGCCTGGAGTAGGGCTAGCGCCAACAATGAGCAGTTCTTC. The rearrangement links TRBV30 to TRBJ2-1; a possible D gene is TRBD2 (6 bases). The CDR3 extends over 14 amino acids. The V end lost 2 bases, the J end lost 5 bases, and 13 bases lay between the germline ends. The germline CDR1 and CDR2 sequences are GTSNPN and SVGIG (reference sequence). The full variable domain, in which reference TRBV30 and TRBJ2-1 provide the parts outside the CDR3, is SQTIHQWPATLVQPVGSPLSLECTVEGTSNPNLYWYRQAAGRGLQLLFYSVGIGQISSEVPQNLSASRPQDRQFILSSKKLLLSDSGFYLCAWSRASANNEQFFGPGTRLTVL.

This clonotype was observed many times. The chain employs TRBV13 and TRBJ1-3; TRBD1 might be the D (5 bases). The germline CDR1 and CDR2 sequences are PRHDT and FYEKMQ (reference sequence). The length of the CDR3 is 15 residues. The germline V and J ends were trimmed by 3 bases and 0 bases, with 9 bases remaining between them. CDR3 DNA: TGTGCCAGCAGCTTCGGGGGAAGCTCTGGAAACACCATATATTTT. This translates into CASSFGGSSGNTIYF. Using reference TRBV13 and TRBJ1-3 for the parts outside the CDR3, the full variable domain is AAGVIQSPRHLIKEKRETATLKCYPIPRHDTVYWYQQGPGQDPQFLISFYEKMQSDKGSIPDRFSAQQFSDYHSELNMSSLELGDSALYFCASSFGGSSGNTIYFGEGSWLTVV.

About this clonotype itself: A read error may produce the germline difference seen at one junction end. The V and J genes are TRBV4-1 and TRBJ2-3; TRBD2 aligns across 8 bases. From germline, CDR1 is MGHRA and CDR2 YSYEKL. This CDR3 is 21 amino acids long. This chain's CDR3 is CASIQEGVASGPQPSTDTQYF. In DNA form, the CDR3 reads TGCGCCAGCATCCAAGAGGGTGTGGCTAGCGGGCCGCAACCTAGCACAGATACGCAGTATTTT.